This record concerns one T cell receptor beta chain sequence. The CDR3 extends over 14 amino acids. Germline CDR1 is SGHDN and CDR2 is FVKESK. With 4 bases removed from V and 7 bases from J, the gap between germline ends came to 16 bases. This specimen comes from a study of T cells in Graves' hyperthyroidism and ophthalmopathy. TCR beta CDR3 sequences were amplified from RNA transcripts. A set of HTBI primers served as the primers for a first-round RT-PCR of the TCR CDR3. TCRdb re-called the multiplex PCR reads through MiXCR, storing one row per CDR3 protein. The sample includes hundreds of thousands of distinct CDR3 sequences, approximately 14% of them seen just once.

The V gene is TRBV14, the J gene TRBJ1-1, with D hard to call. The sequence came from a woman aged 18-29 years with Graves' hyperthyroidism. What was sequenced was blood. CDR3 DNA: TGTGCCAGCAGCCTCCGAGGGTGGGGTATTGAAGCTTTCTTT. Protein sequence: CASSLRGWGIEAFF.